The T cell receptor (beta chain) under discussion was sequenced for a study of control samples from healthy donors and cancer patients. Profiled with immunoSEQ multiplex PCR; TCRdb holds only in-frame clones, not every one. The sample lists tens of thousands of clones, just over 90% seen once, with around 1% in the top ten. This TCR derives from a woman aged 25 to 45 in good health. The sequenced sample was blood.

The CDR3 reads CASSLFEQTNQPQHF. The CDR3 DNA reads as TGTGCCAGCAGCTTGTTTGAACAGACAAATCAGCCCCAGCATTTT. The J gene is TRBJ1-5, the V gene TRBV5-5; D is ambiguous. V lost 1 base and J lost 4, with 12 bases in between. The CDR3 spans 15 residues. CDR1 SGHKS and CDR2 YYEKEE come from the germline V gene (reference sequence).